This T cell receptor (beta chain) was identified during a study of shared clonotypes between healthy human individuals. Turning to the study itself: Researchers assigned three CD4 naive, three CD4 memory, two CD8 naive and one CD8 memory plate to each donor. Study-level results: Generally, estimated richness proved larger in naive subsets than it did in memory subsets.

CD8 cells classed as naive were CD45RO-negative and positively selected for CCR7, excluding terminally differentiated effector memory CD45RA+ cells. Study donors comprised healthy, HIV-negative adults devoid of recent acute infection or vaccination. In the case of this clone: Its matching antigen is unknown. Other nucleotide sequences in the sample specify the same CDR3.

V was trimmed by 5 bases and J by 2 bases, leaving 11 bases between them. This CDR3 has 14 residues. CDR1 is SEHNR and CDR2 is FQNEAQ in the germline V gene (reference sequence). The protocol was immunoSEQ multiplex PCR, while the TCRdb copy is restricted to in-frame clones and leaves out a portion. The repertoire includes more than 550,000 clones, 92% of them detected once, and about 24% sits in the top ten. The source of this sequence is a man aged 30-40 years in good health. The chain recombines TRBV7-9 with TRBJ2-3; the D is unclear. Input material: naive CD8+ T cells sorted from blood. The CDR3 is CASSPVSSTDTQYF. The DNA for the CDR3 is TGTGCCAGCAGCCCGGTTTCATCCACAGATACGCAGTATTTT.